This T cell receptor beta chain came from a study of neoadjuvant anti-PD-1 for oral cavity cancer. Study-level findings and limits: PBMC Gini-index clonality exceeded responders' in non-responders post-nivolumab. Higher pretreatment Treg/Th17 ratios tracked higher pretreatment blood clonality.

In germline, CDR1 is LGHNA, CDR2 YNFKEQ. This CDR3 region has 16 residues. V was pared by 0 bases and J by 10 bases, with 19 bases between. Stated time point: after neoadjuvant nivolumab, at surgical resection. Patients had newly diagnosed, untreated stage II-IVA oral cavity squamous cell carcinoma. Details on this clone: Its antigen is still unknown.

PBMC libraries mostly used around 0.5 ug of input genomic DNA, with six replicates per sample. Sequencing was performed with immunoSEQ multiplex PCR; in TCRdb, only in-frame clones are kept and a portion is missing. In the table there are some 31,000 clones, about 80% of which are singletons. This sequence was found in a person aged 35-80 years with oral cavity squamous cell carcinoma. The material was PBMCs, obtained after nivolumab (anti-PD-1) treatment. This chain uses TRBV4-2 with TRBJ2-1; D is perhaps TRBD2 (5 bases). CDR3: CASSQDPSALEGEQFF. The CDR3 nucleotides read TGTGCCAGCAGCCAAGATCCATCAGCGCTTGAGGGAGAGCAGTTCTTC.